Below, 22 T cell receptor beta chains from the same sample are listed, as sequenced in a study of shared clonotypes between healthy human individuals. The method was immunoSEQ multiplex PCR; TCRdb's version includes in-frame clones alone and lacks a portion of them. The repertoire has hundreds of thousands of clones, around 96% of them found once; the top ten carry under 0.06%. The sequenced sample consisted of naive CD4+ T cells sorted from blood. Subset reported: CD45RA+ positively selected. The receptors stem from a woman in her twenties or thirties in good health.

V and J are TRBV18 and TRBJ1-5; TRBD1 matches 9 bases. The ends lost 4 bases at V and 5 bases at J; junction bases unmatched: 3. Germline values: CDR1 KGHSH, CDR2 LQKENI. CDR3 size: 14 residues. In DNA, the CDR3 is TGTGCCAGCTCACATAGACAGGGGGATCAGCCCCAGCATTTT. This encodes CASSHRQGDQPQHF.

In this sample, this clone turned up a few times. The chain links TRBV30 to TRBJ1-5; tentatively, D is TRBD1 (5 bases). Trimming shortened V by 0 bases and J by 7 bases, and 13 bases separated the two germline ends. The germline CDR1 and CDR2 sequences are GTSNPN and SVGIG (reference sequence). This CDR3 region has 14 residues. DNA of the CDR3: TGTGCCTGGAGTGTACGGAGGGGTACCCAGCCCCAGCATTTT. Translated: CAWSVRRGTQPQHF.

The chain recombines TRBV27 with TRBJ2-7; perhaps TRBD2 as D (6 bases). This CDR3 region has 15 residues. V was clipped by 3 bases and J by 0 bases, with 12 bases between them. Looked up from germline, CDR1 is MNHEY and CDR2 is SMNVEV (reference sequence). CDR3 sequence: CASSFRRGASYEQYF. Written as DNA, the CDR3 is TGTGCCAGCAGTTTTAGGAGGGGAGCCTCCTACGAGCAGTACTTC.

The CDR3 loop is CARSLEGLAGRHEQFF. DNA of the CDR3: TGTGCCAGAAGCTTGGAGGGCCTAGCGGGTCGTCATGAGCAGTTCTTC. The chain joins TRBV5-3 to TRBJ2-1; 8 positions agree with TRBD2. TRBV5-3 is sorted into the ORF group, with uncertain function. V lost 0 bases, J lost 8 bases, and 10 bases stayed unmatched. CDR3 length: 16 residues.

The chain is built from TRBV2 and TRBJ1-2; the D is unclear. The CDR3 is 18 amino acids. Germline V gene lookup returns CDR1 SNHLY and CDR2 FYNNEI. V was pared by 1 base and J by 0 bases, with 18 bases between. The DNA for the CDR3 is TGTGCCAGCAGTGAAGAAAGGGCAGCTAACAGAGCTAACTATGGCTACACCTTC. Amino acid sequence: CASSEERAANRANYGYTF.

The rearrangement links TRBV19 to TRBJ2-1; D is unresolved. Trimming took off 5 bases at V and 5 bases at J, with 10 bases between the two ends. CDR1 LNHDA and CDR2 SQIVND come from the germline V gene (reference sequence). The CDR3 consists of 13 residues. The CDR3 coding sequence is TGTGCCAGTAGTCAGAAGGCCCACAATGAGCAGTTCTTC. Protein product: CASSQKAHNEQFF.

DNA of the CDR3: TGTGCCAGCAGTTTACGTGAGGGAGGGGTGAACACCGGGGAGCTGTTTTTT. It specifies CASSLREGGVNTGELFF. The V call is TRBV28, the J call TRBJ2-2; 7 nucleotides match TRBD2. The CDR3 runs to 17 residues. V was clipped by 2 bases and J by 1 base; unmatched bases: 7. CDR1 is MDHEN, CDR2 SYDVKM, per germline.

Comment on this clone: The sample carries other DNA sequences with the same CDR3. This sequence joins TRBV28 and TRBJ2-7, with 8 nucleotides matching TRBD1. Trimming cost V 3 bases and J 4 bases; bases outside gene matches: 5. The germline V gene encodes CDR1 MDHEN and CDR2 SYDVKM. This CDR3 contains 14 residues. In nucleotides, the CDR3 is TGTGCCAGCAGTTTTTGGACAGGGAATTACGAGCAGTACTTC. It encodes CASSFWTGNYEQYF. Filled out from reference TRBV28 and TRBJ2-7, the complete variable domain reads DVKVTQSSRYLVKRTGEKVFLECVQDMDHENMFWYRQDPGLGLRLIYFSYDVKMKEKGDIPEGYSVSREKKERFSLILESASTNQTSMYLCASSFWTGNYEQYFGPGTRLTVT.

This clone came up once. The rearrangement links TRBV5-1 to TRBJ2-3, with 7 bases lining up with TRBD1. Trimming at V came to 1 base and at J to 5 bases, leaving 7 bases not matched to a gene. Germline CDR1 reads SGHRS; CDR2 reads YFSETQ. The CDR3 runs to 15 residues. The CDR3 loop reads CASSLNRGGEDTQYF. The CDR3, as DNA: TGCGCCAGCAGCTTGAACAGGGGCGGAGAAGATACGCAGTATTTT.

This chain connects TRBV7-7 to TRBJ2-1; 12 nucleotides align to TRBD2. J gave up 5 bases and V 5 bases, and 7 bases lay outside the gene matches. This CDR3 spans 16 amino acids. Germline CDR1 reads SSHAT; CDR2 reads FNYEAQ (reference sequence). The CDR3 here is CASSLSTSGGNNEQFF. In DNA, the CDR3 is TGTGCCAGCAGCCTTTCCACTAGCGGGGGGAACAATGAGCAGTTCTTC.

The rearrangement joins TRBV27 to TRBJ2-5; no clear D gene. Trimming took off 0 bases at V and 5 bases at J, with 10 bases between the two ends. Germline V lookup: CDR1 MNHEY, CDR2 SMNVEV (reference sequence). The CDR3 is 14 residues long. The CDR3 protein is CASSLSGVGETQYF. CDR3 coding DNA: TGTGCCAGCAGTTTATCTGGGGTAGGGGAGACCCAGTACTTC.

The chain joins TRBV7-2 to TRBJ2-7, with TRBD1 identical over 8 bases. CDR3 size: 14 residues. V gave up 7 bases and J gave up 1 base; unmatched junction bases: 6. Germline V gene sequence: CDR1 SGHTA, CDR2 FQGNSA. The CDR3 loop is CASIRDRTSYEQYF. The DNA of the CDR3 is TGTGCCAGCATCAGGGACAGGACTTCCTACGAGCAGTACTTC.

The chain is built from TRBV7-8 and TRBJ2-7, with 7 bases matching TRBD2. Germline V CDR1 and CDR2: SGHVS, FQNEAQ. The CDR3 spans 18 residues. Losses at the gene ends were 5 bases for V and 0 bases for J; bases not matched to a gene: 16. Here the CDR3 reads CASSPYMLAGASSYEQYF. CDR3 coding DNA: TGTGCCAGCAGCCCCTACATGTTAGCGGGCGCAAGCTCCTACGAGCAGTACTTC.

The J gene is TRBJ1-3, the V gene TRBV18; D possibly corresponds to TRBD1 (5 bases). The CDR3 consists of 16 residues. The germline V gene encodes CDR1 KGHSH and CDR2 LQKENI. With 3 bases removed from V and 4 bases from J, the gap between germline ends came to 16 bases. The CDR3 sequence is CASSPQEGDPGNTIYF. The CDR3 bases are TGTGCCAGCTCACCTCAGGAAGGGGACCCCGGAAACACCATATATTTT.

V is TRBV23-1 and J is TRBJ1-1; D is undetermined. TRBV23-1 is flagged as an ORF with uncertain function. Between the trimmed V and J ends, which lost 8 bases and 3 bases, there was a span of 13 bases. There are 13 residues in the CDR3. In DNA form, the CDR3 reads TGCGCCAGCTTCCGAGGGAGGTACACTGAAGCTTTCTTT. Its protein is CASFRGRYTEAFF.

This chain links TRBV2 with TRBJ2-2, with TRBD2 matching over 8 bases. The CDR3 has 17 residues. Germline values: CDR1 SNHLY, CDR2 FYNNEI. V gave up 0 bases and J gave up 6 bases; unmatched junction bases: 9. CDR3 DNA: TGTGCCAGCAGTGAAGCTTCCGGGAGGGCCGGCCCCGGGGAGCTGTTTTTT. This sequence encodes CASSEASGRAGPGELFF. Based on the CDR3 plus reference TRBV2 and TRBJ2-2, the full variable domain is EPEVTQTPSHQVTQMGQEVILRCVPISNHLYFYWYRQILGQKVEFLVSFYNNEISEKSEIFDDQFSVERPDGSNFTLKIRSTKLEDSAMYFCASSEASGRAGPGELFFGEGSRLTVL.

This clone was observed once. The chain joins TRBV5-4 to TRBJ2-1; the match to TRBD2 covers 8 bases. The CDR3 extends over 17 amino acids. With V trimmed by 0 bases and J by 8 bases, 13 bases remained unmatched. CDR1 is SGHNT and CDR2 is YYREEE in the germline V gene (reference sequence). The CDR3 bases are TGTGCCAGCAGCTTGGAGGGCGGGACTAGGATCCCCCATGAGCAGTTCTTC. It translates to CASSLEGGTRIPHEQFF.

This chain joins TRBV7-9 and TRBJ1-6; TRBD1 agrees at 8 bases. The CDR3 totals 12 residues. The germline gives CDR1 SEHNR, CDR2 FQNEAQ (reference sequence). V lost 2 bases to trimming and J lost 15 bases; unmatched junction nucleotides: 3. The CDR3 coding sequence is TGTGCCAGCAGCTTATCCGGGACAGGCCTCCACTTT. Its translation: CASSLSGTGLHF.

CDR3 in amino acids: CASSGGQGNTEAFF. CDR3 DNA: TGTGCCAGCAGCGGGGGACAGGGAAACACTGAAGCTTTCTTT. The chain combines TRBV7-2 with TRBJ1-1; 9 bases line up with TRBD1. The CDR3 consists of 14 residues. Germline assignment: CDR1 SGHTA and CDR2 FQGNSA. The V segment lost 5 bases and the J segment 2 bases; nucleotides outside the gene matches: 3. Complete variable domain (other parts from reference TRBV7-2 and TRBJ1-1): GAGVSQSPSNKVTEKGKDVELRCDPISGHTALYWYRQSLGQGLEFLIYFQGNSAPDKSGLPSDRFSAERTGGSVSTLTIQRTQQEDSAVYLCASSGGQGNTEAFFGQGTRLTVV.

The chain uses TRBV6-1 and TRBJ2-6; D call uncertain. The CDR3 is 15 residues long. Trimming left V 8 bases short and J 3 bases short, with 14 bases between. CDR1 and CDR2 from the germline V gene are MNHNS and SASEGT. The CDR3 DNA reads TGTGCCAGCGCCGCCCCCCGAGGTGGGGCCAACGTCCTGACTTTC. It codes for CASAAPRGGANVLTF.

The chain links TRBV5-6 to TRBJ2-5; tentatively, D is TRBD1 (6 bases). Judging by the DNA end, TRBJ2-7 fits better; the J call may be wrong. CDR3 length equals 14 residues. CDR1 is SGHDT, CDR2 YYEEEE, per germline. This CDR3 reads CASSSTGHHYEQYF. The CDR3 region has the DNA TGTGCCAGCAGCTCTACGGGACACCACTACGAGCAGTACTTC.

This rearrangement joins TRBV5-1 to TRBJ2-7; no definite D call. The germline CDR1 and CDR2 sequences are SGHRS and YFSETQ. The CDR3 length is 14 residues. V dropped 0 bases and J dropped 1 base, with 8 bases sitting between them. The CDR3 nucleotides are TGCGCCAGCAGCTTGGAGCGACCATCCTACGAGCAGTACTTC. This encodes CASSLERPSYEQYF. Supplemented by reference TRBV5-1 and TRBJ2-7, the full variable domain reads KAGVTQTPRYLIKTRGQQVTLSCSPISGHRSVSWYQQTPGQGLQFLFEYFSETQRNKGNFPGRFSGRQFSNSRSEMNVSTLELGDSALYLCASSLERPSYEQYFGPGTRLTVT.